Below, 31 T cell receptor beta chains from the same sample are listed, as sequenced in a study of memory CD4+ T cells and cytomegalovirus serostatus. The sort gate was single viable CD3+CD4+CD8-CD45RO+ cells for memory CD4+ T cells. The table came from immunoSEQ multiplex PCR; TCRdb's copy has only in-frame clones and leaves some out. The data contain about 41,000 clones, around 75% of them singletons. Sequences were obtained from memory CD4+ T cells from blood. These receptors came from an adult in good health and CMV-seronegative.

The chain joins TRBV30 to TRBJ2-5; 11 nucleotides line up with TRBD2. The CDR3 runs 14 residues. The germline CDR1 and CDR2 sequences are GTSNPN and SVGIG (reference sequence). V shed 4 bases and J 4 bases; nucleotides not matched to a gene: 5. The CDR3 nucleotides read TGTGCCTGGAAGCCTAGCGGGGGGTTAGAGACCCAGTACTTC. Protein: CAWKPSGGLETQYF.

The CDR3 loop reads CASSPGEGLSYEQYF. The CDR3 DNA reads as TGTGCCAGCTCACCAGGAGAGGGGCTCTCCTACGAGCAGTACTTC. The chain couples TRBV18 to TRBJ2-7; D may be TRBD1 or TRBD2 (5 bases each). Trimming took off 2 bases at V and 0 bases at J, with 11 bases between the two ends. Per the germline V gene, CDR1 is KGHSH and CDR2 is LQKENI. CDR3 length equals 15 residues. The full variable domain, in which reference TRBV18 and TRBJ2-7 provide the parts outside the CDR3, is NAGVMQNPRHLVRRRGQEARLRCSPMKGHSHVYWYRQLPEEGLKFMVYLQKENIIDESGMPKERFSAEFPKEGPSILRIQQVVRGDSAAYFCASSPGEGLSYEQYFGPGTRLTVT.

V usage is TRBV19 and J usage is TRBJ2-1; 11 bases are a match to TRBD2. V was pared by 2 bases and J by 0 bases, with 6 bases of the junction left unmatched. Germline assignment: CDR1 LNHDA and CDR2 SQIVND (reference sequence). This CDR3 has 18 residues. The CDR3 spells CASSITSGGFSSYNEQFF. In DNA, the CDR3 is TGTGCCAGTAGTATAACTAGCGGGGGTTTTAGCTCCTACAATGAGCAGTTCTTC.

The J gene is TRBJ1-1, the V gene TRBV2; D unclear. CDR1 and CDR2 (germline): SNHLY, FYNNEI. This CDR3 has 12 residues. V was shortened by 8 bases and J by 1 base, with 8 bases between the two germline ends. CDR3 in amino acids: CASAPENTEAFF. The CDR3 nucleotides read TGTGCCAGCGCTCCAGAGAACACTGAAGCTTTCTTT.

Here the CDR3 reads CASSPGQTYGYTF. Written as DNA, the CDR3 is TGTGCCAGTAGTCCGGGACAGACTTATGGCTACACCTTC. The chain couples TRBV19 to TRBJ1-2; 7 positions match TRBD1. V gave up 5 bases and J gave up 5 bases; unmatched junction bases: 5. CDR3 size: 13 residues. The germline CDR1 and CDR2 sequences are LNHDA and SQIVND (reference sequence).

The CDR3 bases are TGTGCCAGCAGTTTGGGGGGGGGAAACACCATATATTTT. It codes for CASSLGGGNTIYF. The chain carries TRBV6-6 and TRBJ1-3; D may be TRBD1 (5 bases). Germline CDR1 MNHNY, CDR2 SVGAGI (reference sequence). This CDR3 is 13 amino acids long. V was clipped by 4 bases and J by 4 bases, with 8 bases between them.

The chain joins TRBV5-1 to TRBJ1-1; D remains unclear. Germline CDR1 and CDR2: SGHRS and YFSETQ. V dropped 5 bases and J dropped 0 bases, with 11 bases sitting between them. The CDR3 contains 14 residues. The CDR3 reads CASSVGSLNTEAFF. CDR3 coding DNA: TGCGCCAGCAGTGTGGGGTCGCTGAACACTGAAGCTTTCTTT.

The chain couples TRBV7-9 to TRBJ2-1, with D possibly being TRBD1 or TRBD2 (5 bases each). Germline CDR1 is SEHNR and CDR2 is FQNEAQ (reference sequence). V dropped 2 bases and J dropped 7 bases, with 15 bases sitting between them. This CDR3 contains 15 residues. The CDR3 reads CASSLFRGPMNEQFF. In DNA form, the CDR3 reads TGTGCCAGCAGCTTATTCCGGGGCCCTATGAATGAGCAGTTCTTC.

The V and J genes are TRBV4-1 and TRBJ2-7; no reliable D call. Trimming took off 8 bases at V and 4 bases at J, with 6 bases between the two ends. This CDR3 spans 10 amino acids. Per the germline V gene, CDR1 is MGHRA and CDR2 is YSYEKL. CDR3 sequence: CASDHYEQYF. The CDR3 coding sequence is TGCGCCAGCGACCATTACGAGCAGTACTTC.

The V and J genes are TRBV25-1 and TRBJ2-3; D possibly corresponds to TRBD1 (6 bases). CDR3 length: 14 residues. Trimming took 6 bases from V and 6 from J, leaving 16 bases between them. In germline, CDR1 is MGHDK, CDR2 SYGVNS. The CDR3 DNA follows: TGTGCCAGCAGGCCCTCTGGGGGCGCGGATACGCAGTATTTT. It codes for CASRPSGGADTQYF.

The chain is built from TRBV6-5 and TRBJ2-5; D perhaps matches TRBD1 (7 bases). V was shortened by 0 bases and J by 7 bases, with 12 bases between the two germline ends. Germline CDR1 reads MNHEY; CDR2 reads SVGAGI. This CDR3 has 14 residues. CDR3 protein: CASSYSGTAGTQYF. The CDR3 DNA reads TGTGCCAGCAGTTACTCGGGGACAGCGGGGACCCAGTACTTC.

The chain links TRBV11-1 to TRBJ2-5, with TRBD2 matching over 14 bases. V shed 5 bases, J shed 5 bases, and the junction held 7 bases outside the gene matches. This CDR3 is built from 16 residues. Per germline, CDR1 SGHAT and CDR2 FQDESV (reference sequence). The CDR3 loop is CASSPGLAGAGETQYF. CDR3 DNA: TGTGCCAGCAGCCCGGGACTAGCGGGGGCCGGGGAGACCCAGTACTTC. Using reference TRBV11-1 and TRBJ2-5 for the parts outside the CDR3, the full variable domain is EAEVAQSPRYKITEKSQAVAFWCDPISGHATLYWYRQILGQGPELLVQFQDESVVDDSQLPKDRFSAERLKGVDSTLKIQPAELGDSAMYLCASSPGLAGAGETQYFGPGTRLLVL.

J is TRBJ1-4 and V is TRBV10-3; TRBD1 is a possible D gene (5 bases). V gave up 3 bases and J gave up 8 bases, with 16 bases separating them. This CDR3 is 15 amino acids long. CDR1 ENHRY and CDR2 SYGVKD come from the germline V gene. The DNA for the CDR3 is TGTGCCATCAGTGACCCGGGGGGGTTGGAAGAAAAACTGTTTTTT. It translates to CAISDPGGLEEKLFF.

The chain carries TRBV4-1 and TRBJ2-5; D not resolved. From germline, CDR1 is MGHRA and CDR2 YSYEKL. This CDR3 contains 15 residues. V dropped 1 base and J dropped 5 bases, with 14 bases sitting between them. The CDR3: CASSQGGRQGETQYF. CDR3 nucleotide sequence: TGCGCCAGCAGCCAAGGCGGAAGACAAGGGGAGACCCAGTACTTC.

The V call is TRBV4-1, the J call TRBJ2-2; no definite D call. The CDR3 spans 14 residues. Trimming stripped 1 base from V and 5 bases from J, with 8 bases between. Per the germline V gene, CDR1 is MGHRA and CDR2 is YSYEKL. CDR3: CASSQVLGTGELFF. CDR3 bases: TGCGCCAGCAGCCAAGTACTGGGGACCGGGGAGCTGTTTTTT.

CDR3 nucleotide sequence: TGCGCCAGCAGCTGGGACAACTCTGGAAACACCATATATTTT. It translates to CASSWDNSGNTIYF. The chain uses TRBV5-1 and TRBJ1-3; perhaps TRBD1 as D (6 bases). Trimming stripped 3 bases from V and 0 bases from J, with 7 bases between. The germline gives CDR1 SGHRS, CDR2 YFSETQ. There are 14 residues in the CDR3.

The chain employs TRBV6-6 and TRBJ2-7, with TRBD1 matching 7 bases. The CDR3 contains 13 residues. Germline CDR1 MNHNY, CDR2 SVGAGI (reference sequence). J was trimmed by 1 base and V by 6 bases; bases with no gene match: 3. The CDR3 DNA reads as TGTGCCAGCAGACCGGGACAGTCCTACGAGCAGTACTTC. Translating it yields CASRPGQSYEQYF.

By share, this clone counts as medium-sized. CDR3 coding DNA: TGTGCCAGCAGTGACCCGAATTCACCCCTCCACTTT. It encodes CASSDPNSPLHF. The rearrangement uses TRBV25-1 and TRBJ1-6, with D unclear. The germline gives CDR1 MGHDK, CDR2 SYGVNS. This CDR3 region has 12 residues. V lost 3 bases to trimming and J lost 7 bases, with 4 bases between them.

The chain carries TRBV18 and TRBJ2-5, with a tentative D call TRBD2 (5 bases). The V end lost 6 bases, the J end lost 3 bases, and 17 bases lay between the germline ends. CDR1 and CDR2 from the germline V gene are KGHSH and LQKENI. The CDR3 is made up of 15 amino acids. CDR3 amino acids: CASSPTRHGEETQYF. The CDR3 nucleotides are TGTGCCAGCTCCCCAACGCGGCACGGGGAAGAGACCCAGTACTTC.

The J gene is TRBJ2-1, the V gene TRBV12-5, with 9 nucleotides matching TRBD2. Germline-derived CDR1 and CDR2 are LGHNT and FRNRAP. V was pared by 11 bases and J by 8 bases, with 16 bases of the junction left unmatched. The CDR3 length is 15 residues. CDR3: CALNPPAGGSDEQFF. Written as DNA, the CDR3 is TGTGCTCTCAATCCCCCAGCGGGAGGCTCCGATGAGCAGTTCTTC.

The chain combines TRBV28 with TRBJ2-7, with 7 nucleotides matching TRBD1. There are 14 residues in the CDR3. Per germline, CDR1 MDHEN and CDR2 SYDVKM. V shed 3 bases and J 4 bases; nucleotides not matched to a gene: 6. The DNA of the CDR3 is TGTGCCAGCAGTTTTTCTAACAGGGGTTACGAGCAGTACTTC. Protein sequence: CASSFSNRGYEQYF.

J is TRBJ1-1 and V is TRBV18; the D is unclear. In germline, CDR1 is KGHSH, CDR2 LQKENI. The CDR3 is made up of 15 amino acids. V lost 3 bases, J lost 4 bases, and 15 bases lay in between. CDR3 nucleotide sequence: TGTGCCAGCTCACCTCGTACATCCCTGGCCACTGAAGCTTTCTTT. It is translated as CASSPRTSLATEAFF. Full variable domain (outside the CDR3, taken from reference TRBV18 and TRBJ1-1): NAGVMQNPRHLVRRRGQEARLRCSPMKGHSHVYWYRQLPEEGLKFMVYLQKENIIDESGMPKERFSAEFPKEGPSILRIQQVVRGDSAAYFCASSPRTSLATEAFFGQGTRLTVV.

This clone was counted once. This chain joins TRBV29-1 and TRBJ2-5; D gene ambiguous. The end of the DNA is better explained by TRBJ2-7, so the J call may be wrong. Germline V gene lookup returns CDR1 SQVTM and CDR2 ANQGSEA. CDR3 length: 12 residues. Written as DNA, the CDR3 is TGCAGCGTTTCCGACGGATCCTACGAGCAGTACTTC. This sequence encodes CSVSDGSYEQYF.

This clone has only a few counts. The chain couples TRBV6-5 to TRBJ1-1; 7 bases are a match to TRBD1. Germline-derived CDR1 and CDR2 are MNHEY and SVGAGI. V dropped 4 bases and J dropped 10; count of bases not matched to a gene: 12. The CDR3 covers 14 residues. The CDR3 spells CASSLQGTELSAFF. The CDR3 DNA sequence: TGTGCCAGCAGTTTACAGGGGACCGAACTTTCAGCTTTCTTT.

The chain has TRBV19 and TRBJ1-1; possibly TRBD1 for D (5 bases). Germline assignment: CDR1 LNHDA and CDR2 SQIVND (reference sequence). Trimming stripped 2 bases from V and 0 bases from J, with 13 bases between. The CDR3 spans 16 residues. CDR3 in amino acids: CASSINRPNMNTEAFF. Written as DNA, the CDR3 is TGTGCCAGTAGTATAAACAGGCCAAATATGAACACTGAAGCTTTCTTT. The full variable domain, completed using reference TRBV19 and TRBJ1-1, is DGGITQSPKYLFRKEGQNVTLSCEQNLNHDAMYWYRQDPGQGLRLIYYSQIVNDFQKGDIAEGYSVSREKKESFPLTVTSAQKNPTAFYLCASSINRPNMNTEAFFGQGTRLTVV.

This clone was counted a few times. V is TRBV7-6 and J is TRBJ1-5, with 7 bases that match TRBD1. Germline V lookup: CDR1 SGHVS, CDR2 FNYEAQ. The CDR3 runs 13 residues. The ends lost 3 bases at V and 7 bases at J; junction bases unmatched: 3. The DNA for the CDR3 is TGTGCCAGCAGCTTGGGACAGTACCAGCCCCAGCATTTT. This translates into CASSLGQYQPQHF. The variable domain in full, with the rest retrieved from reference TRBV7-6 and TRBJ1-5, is GAGVSQSPRYKVTKRGQDVALRCDPISGHVSLYWYRQALGQGPEFLTYFNYEAQQDKSGLPNDRFSAERPEGSISTLTIQRTEQRDSAMYRCASSLGQYQPQHFGDGTRLSIL.

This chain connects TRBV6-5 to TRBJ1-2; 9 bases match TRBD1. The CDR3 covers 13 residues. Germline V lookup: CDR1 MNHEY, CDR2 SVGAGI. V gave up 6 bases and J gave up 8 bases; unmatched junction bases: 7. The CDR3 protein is CASRTGGTHGYTF. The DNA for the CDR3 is TGTGCCAGCAGGACAGGGGGGACACACGGCTACACCTTC.

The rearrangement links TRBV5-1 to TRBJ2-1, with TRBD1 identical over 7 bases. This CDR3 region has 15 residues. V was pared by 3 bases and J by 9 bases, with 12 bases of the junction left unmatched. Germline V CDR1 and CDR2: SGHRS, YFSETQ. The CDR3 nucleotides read TGCGCCAGCAGCTCGGGACAGCAACTCTCAGGTGAGCAGTTCTTC. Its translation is CASSSGQQLSGEQFF. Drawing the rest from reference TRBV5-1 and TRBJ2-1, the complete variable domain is KAGVTQTPRYLIKTRGQQVTLSCSPISGHRSVSWYQQTPGQGLQFLFEYFSETQRNKGNFPGRFSGRQFSNSRSEMNVSTLELGDSALYLCASSSGQQLSGEQFFGPGTRLTVL.

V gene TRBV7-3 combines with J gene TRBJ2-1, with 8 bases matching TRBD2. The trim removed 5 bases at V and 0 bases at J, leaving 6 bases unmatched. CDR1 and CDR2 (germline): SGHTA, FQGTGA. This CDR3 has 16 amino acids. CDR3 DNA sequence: TGTGCCAGCAGCCGGACGGGGGGGAGCTCCTACAATGAGCAGTTCTTC. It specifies CASSRTGGSSYNEQFF. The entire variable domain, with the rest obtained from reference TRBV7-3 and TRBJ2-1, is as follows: GAGVSQTPSNKVTEKGKYVELRCDPISGHTALYWYRQSLGQGPEFLIYFQGTGAADDSGLPNDRFFAVRPEGSVSTLKIQRTERGDSAVYLCASSRTGGSSYNEQFFGPGTRLTVL.

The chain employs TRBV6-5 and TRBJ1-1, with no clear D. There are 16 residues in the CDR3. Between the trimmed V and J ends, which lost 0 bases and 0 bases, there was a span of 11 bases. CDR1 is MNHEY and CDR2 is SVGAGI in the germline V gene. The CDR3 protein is CASSYSIEVMNTEAFF. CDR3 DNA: TGTGCCAGCAGTTACTCGATAGAAGTCATGAACACTGAAGCTTTCTTT.

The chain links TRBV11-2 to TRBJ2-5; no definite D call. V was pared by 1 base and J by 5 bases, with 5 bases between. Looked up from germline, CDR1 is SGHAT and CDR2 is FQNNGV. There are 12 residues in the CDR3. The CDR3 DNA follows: TGTGCCAGCAGCTTAGGTCGGGAGACCCAGTACTTC. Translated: CASSLGRETQYF.